Sequencing of this TCR beta chain was carried out in a study of blood T cell repertoires in COVID-19. Study background: Samples came from the United States, Italy and Spain, spanning acute and convalescent COVID-19. The cDNA or gDNA used as material had been derived from T cells, B-cell-depleted T cells, or PBMCs.

CDR3 length: 17 amino acids. The germline CDR1 and CDR2 sequences are MNHEY and SMNVEV (reference sequence). Trimming took 8 bases from V and 0 from J, leaving 20 bases between them. In the original analysis: By means of reference gene primer amplification, nucleated cell counts were estimated. This table comes from immunoSEQ multiplex PCR, and its TCRdb copy is limited to in-frame clones, with some not included. V, J and clone size were drawn from that table, and D and trimming were deduced from the DNA. This sample yields approximately 140,000 clones, of which around 83% are seen a single time; around 9% belongs to the top ten. The Seattle patients, enrolled during active infection, were followed longitudinally.

The chain joins TRBV27 to TRBJ1-5; perhaps TRBD1 as D (5 bases). Specimen: peripheral blood. This TCR was sampled from a man in his thirties or forties with COVID-19, enrolled during active disease. In DNA, the CDR3 is TGTGCCAGCGCCCCCGTCGGCAGCAGGGATAGCAATCAGCCCCAGCATTTT. It is translated as CASAPVGSRDSNQPQHF.